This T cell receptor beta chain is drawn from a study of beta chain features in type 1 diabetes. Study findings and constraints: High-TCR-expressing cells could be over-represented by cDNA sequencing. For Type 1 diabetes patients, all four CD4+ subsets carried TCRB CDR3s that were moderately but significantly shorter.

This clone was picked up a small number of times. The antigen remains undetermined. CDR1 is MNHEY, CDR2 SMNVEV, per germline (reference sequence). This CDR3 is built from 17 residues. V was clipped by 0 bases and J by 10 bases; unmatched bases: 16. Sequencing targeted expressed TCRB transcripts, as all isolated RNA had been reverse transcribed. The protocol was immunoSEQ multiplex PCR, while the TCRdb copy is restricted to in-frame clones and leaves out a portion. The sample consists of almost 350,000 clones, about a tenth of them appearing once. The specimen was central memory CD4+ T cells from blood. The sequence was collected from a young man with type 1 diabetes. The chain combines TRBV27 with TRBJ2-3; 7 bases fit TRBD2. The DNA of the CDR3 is TGTGCCAGCAGTTTATCCCCACCTGGACTAGTCGTGAGGGCGCAGTATTTT. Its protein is CASSLSPPGLVVRAQYF.